This T cell receptor beta chain was captured by sequencing in a study of blood T cells in healthy people across ages. Findings and caveats of the study: The unsorted PBMCs prevented any conclusive comparison of naive versus antigen-experienced cells.

The authors ran a second PCR of 7 to 11 cycles using a sample-barcoded 5' primer and a J-beta primer mix. TCRdb reanalysed the 5' RACE reads using MiXCR and keeps one entry per CDR3 protein. Of about 1 million distinct CDR3 sequences detected, around 25% appear once; the ten largest clones hold 0.75%. Trimming cost V 8 bases and J 15 bases; bases outside gene matches: 8. CDR1 and CDR2 (germline): SNHLY, FYNNEI. This CDR3 has 12 amino acids. This clonotype has a handful of counts. Its antigen is undetermined. The donors, healthy Caucasians from Russia, were aged 6 to 90. These same records also appear under a second study, on T cells of mothers and their children. That publication notes: The study obtained over 9.5 million TCR beta CDR3 reads per mother and around 3 million per child.

Sequenced material: blood. The chain recombines TRBV2 with TRBJ2-1, with 12 bases that match TRBD1. The receptor was derived from a girl aged 2-10 years in good health. This CDR3 reads CASGTGGNNGFF. As DNA, the CDR3 is TGTGCCAGCGGGACAGGGGGCAACAATGGGTTCTTC.